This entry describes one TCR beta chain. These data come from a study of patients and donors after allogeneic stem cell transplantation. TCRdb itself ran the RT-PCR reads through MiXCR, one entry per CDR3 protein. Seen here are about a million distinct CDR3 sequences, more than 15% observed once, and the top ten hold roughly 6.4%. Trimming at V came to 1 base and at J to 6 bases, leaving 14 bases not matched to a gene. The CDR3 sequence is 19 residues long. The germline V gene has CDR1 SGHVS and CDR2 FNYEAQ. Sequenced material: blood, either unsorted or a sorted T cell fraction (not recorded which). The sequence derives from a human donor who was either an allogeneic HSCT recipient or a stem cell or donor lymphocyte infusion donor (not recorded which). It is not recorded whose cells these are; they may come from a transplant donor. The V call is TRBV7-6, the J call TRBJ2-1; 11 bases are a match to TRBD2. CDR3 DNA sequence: TGTGCCAGCAGCTTAGGTGTTTCTACTAGCGGGGGATGGGGCAATGAGCAGTTCTTC. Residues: CASSLGVSTSGGWGNEQFF.